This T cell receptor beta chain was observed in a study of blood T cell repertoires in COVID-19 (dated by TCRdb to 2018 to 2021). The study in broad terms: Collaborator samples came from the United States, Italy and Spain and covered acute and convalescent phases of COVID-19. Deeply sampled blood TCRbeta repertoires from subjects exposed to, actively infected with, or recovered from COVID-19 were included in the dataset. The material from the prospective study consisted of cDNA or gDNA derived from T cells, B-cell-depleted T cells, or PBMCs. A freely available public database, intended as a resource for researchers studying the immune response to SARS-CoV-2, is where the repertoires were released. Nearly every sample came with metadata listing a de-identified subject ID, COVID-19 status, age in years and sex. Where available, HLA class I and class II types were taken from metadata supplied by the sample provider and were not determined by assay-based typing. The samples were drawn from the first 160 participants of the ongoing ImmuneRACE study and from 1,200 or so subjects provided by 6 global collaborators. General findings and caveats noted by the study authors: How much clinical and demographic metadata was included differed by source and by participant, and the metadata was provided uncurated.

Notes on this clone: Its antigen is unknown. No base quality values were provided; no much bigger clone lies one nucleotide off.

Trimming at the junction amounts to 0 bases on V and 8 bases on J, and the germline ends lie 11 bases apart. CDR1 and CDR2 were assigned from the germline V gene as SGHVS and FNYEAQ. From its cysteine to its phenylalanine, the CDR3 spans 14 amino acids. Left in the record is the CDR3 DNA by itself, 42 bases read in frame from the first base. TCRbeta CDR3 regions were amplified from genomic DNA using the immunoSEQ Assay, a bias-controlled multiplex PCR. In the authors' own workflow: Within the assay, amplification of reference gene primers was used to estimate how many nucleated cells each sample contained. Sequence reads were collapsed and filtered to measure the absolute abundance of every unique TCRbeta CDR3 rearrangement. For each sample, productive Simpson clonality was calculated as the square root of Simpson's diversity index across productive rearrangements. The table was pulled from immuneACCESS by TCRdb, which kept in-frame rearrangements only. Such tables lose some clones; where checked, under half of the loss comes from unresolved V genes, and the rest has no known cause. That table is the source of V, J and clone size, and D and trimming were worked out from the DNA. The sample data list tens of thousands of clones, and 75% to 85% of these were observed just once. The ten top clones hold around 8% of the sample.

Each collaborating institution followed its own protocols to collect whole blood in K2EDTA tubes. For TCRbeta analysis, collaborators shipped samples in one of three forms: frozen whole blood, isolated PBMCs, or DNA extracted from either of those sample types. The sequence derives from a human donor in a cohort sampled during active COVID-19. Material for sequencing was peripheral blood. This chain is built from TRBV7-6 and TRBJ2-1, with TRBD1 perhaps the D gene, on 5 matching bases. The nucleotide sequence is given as TGTGCCAGCAGCTTAGCGGGTCAGGGCGATGAGCAGTTCTTC. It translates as CASSLAGQGDEQFF.